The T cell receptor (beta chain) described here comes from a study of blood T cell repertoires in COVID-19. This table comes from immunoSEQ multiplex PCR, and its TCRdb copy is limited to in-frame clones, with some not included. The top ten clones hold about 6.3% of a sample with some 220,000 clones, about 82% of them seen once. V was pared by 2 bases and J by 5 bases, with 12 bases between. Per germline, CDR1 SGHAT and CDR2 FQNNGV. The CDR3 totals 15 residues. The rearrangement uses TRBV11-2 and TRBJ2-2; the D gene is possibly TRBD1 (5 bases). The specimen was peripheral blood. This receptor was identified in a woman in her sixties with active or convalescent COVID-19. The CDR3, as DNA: TGTGCCAGCAGCTTAAACCAGGGAAATACCGGGGAGCTGTTTTTT. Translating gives CASSLNQGNTGELFF. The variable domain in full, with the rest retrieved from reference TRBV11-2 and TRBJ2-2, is EAGVAQSPRYKIIEKRQSVAFWCNPISGHATLYWYQQILGQGPKLLIQFQNNGVVDDSQLPKDRFSAERLKGVDSTLKIQPAKLEDSAVYLCASSLNQGNTGELFFGEGSRLTVL.